Described below is a single T cell receptor beta chain sequence and its context. Its target is not known. Separation from the 666-subject first cohort characterized the roughly 120-subject validation cohort, to which the donors belonged. The sample belongs to a study of cytomegalovirus exposure and HLA in healthy donors. Clones were read by immunoSEQ multiplex PCR, and TCRdb kept only the in-frame ones, dropping some. Of some 150,000 clones in the sample, about 87% are singletons; the top ten hold 3.5% to 5%. Study-level points and caveats: Cytomegalovirus-associated status was assigned to about 150 TCR beta chains. Per published reports, the classifier diagnosed cytomegalovirus status with high specificity and sensitivity.

Between the trimmed V and J ends, which lost 3 bases and 7 bases, there was a span of 11 bases. The CDR3 covers 13 residues. Germline CDR1 reads KGHSH; CDR2 reads LQKENI. The receptor was isolated from a man aged 18 to 30 in good health and CMV-seropositive. This rearrangement joins TRBV18 to TRBJ2-3; D uncertain. Sequenced sample: PBMCs. This chain's CDR3 is CASSPASVHTQYF. The CDR3 DNA reads TGTGCCAGCTCACCCGCAAGCGTGCATACGCAGTATTTT.